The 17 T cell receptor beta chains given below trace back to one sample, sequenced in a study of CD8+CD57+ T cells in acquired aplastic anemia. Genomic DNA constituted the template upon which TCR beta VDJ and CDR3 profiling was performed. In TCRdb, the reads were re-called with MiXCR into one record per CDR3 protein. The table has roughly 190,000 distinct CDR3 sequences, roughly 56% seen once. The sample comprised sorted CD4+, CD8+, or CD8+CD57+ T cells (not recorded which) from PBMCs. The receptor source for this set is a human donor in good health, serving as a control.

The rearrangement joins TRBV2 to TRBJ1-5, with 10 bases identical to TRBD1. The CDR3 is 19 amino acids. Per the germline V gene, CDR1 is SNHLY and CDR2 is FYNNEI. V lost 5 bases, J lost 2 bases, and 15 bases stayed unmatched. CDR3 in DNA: TGTGCCAGCAGTCTCATTGGGACAGGGGCCACCGAGGGCAATCAGCCCCAGCATTTT. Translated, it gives CASSLIGTGATEGNQPQHF.

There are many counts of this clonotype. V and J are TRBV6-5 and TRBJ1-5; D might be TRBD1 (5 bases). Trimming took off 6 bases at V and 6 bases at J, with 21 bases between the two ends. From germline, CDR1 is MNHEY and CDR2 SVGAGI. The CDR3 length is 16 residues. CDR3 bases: TGTGCCAGCAGGGACCTTGGGGGAGGGGAAAGTCAGCCCCAGCATTTT. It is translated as CASRDLGGGESQPQHF.

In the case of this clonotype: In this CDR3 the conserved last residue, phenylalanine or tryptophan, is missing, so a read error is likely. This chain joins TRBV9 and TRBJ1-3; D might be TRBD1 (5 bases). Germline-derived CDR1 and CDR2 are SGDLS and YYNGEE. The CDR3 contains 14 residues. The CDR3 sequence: CASSVGVSGNTIYL. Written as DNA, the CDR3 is TGTGCTAGCAGCGTAGGGGTCTCTGGAAACACCATATATCTT.

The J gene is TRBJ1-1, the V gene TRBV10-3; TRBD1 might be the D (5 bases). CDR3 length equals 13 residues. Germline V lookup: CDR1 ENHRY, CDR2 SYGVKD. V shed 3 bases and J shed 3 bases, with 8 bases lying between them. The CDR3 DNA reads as TGTGCCATCAGTGATTGGGGGGACACTGAAGCTTTCTTT. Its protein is CAISDWGDTEAFF.

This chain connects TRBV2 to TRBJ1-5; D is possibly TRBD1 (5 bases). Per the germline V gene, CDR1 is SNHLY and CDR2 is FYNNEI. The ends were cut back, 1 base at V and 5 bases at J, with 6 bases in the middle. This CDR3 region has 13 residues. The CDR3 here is CASSEGGDQPQHF. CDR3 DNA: TGTGCCAGCAGTGAAGGGGGGGATCAGCCCCAGCATTTT.

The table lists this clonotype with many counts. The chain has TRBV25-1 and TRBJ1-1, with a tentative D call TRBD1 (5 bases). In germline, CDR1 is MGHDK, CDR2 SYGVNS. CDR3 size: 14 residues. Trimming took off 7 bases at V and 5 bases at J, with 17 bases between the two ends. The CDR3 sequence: CASTLQGTGTEAFF. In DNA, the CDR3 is TGTGCCAGCACCCTACAAGGGACCGGAACTGAAGCTTTCTTT.

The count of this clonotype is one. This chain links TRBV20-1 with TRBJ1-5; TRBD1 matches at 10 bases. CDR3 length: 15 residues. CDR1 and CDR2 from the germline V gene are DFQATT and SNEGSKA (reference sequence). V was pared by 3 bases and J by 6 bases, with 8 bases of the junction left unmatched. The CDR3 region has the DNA TGCAGTGCTAGGGGTGGGGACAGGGGTAGTCAGCCCCAGCATTTT. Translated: CSARGGDRGSQPQHF.

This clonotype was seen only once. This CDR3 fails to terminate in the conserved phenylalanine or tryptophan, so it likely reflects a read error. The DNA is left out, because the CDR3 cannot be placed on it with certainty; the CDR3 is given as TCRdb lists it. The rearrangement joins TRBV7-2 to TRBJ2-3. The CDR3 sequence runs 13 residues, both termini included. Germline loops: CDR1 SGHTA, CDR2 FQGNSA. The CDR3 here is CASSFWSVRRSFY.

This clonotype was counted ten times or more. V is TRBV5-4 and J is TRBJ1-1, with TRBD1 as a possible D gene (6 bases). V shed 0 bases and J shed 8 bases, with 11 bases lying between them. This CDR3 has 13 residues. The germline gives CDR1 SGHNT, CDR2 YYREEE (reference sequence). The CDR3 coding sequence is TGTGCCAGCAGCTTGGTACAGGGAGGGGAAGCTTTCTTT. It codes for CASSLVQGGEAFF. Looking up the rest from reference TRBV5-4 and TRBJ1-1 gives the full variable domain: ETGVTQSPTHLIKTRGQQVTLRCSSQSGHNTVSWYQQALGQGPQFIFQYYREEENGRGNFPPRFSGLQFPNYSSELNVNALELDDSALYLCASSLVQGGEAFFGQGTRLTVV.

The CDR3 DNA sequence: TGCAGCGTTGAAGATAGGGGAAACACCATATATTTT. Translated: CSVEDRGNTIYF. The chain recombines TRBV29-1 with TRBJ1-3; D not certain. Trimming pared 0 bases from V and 4 bases from J, leaving 4 bases between. The CDR3 sequence is 12 residues long. Germline lookup yields CDR1 SQVTM and CDR2 ANQGSEA.

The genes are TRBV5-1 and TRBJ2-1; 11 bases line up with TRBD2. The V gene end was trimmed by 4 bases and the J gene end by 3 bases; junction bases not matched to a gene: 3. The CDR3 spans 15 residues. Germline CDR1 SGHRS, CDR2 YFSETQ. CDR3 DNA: TGCGCCAGCAGCACGGGACTAGCGGACTACAATGAGCAGTTCTTC. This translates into CASSTGLADYNEQFF. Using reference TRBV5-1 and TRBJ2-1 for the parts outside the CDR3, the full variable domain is KAGVTQTPRYLIKTRGQQVTLSCSPISGHRSVSWYQQTPGQGLQFLFEYFSETQRNKGNFPGRFSGRQFSNSRSEMNVSTLELGDSALYLCASSTGLADYNEQFFGPGTRLTVL.

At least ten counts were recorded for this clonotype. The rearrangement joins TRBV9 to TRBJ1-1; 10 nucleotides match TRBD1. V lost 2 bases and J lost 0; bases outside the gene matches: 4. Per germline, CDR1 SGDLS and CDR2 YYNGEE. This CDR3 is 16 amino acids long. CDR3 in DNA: TGTGCCAGCAGCGTGGGGACAGGGGCTTTGAACACTGAAGCTTTCTTT. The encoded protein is CASSVGTGALNTEAFF. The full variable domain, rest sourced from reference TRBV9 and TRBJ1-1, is DSGVTQTPKHLITATGQRVTLRCSPRSGDLSVYWYQQSLDQGLQFLIQYYNGEERAKGNILERFSAQQFPDLHSELNLSSLELGDSALYFCASSVGTGALNTEAFFGQGTRLTVV.

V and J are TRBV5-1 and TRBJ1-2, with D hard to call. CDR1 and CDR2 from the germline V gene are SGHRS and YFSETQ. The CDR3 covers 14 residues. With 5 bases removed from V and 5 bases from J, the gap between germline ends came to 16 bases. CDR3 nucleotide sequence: TGCGCCAGCAGGATCGATCCCGCTTTTTATGGCTACACCTTC. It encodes CASRIDPAFYGYTF.

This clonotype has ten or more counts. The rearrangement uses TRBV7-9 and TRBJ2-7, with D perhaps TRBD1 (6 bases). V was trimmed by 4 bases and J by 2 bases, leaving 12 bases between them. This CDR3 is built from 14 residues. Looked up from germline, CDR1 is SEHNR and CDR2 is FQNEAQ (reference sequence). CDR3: CASSSWTVPYEQYF. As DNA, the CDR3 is TGTGCCAGCAGCTCTTGGACAGTCCCCTACGAGCAGTACTTC.

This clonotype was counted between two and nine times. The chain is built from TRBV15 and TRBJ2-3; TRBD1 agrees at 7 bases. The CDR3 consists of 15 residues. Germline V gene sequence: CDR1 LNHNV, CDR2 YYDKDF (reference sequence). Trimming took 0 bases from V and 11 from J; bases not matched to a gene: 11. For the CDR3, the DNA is TGTGCCACCAGCAGAGATCTGGGACAGAACAATGAGCAGTATTTT. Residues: CATSRDLGQNNEQYF.

The CDR3 loop is CSARVQGAETQYF. CDR3 nucleotide sequence: TGCAGTGCTAGGGTCCAGGGGGCTGAGACCCAGTACTTC. The chain employs TRBV20-1 and TRBJ2-5, with TRBD1 matching 8 bases. CDR3 size: 13 residues. V trimming: 3 bases; J trimming: 5 bases; junction bases outside the gene matches: 5. Germline V gives CDR1 DFQATT, CDR2 SNEGSKA (reference sequence).

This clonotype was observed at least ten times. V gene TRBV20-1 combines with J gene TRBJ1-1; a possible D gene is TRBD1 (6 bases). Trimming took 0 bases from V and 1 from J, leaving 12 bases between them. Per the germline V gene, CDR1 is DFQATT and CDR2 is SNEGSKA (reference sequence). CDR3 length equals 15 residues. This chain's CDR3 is CSARDPDRWNTEAFF. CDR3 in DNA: TGCAGTGCTAGAGATCCCGACAGGTGGAACACTGAAGCTTTCTTT.